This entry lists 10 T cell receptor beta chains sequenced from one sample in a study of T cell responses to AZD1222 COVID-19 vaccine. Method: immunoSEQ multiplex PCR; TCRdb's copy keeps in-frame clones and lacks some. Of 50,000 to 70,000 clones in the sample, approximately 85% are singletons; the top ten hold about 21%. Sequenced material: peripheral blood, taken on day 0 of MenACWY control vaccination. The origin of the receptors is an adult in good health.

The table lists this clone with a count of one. DNA for the CDR3: TGTGCCAGCAGTTTAGGGCATTCACCCCTCCACTTT. This translates into CASSLGHSPLHF. The V and J genes are TRBV28 and TRBJ1-6, with D unresolved. The CDR3 sequence is 12 residues long. Germline CDR1 MDHEN, CDR2 SYDVKM. V lost 2 bases and J lost 8, with 4 bases in between.

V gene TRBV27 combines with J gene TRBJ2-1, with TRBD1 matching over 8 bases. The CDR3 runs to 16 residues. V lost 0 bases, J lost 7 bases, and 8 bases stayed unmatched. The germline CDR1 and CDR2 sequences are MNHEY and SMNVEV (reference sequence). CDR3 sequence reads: CASSLSQGALPNEQFF. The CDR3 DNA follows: TGTGCCAGCAGTTTATCCCAGGGGGCGCTTCCAAATGAGCAGTTCTTC.

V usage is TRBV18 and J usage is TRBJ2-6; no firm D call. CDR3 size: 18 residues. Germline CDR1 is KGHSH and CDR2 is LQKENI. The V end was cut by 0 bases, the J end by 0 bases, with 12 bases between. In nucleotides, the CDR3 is TGTGCCAGCTCACCACCCCTGACAATGATCTCTGGGGCCAACGTCCTGACTTTC. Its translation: CASSPPLTMISGANVLTF.

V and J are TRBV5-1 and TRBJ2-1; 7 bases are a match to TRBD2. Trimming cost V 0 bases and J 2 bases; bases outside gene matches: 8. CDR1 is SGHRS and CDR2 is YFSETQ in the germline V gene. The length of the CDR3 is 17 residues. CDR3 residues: CASSLVASGATYNEQFF. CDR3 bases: TGCGCCAGCAGCTTGGTAGCTAGCGGAGCGACCTACAATGAGCAGTTCTTC.

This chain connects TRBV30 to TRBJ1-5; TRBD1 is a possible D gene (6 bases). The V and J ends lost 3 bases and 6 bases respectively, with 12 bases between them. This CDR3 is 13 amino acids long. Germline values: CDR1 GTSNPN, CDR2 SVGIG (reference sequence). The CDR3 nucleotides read TGTGCCTGGAGCTCACAGGGTCGTCAGCCCCAGCATTTT. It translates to CAWSSQGRQPQHF. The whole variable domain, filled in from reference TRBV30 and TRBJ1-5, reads SQTIHQWPATLVQPVGSPLSLECTVEGTSNPNLYWYRQAAGRGLQLLFYSVGIGQISSEVPQNLSASRPQDRQFILSSKKLLLSDSGFYLCAWSSQGRQPQHFGDGTRLSIL.

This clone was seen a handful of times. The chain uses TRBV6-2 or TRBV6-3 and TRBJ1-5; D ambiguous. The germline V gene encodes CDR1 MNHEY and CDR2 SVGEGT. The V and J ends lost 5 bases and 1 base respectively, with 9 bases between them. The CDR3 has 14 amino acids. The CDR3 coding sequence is TGTGCCAGCAGTCGAGGACCCAGCAATCAGCCCCAGCATTTT. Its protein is CASSRGPSNQPQHF.

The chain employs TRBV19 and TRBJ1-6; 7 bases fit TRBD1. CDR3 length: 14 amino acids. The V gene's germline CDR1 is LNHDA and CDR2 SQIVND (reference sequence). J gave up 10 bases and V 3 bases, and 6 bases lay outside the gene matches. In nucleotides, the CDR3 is TGTGCCAGTAGTATCACAGGGGTGGAATCACCCCTCCACTTT. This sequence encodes CASSITGVESPLHF.

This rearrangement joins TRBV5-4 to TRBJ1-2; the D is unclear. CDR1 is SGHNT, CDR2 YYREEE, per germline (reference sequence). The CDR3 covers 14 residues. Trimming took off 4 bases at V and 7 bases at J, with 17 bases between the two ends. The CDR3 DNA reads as TGTGCCAGCAGCCAGACACGGATCGCCGCTGGCTACACCTTC. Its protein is CASSQTRIAAGYTF.

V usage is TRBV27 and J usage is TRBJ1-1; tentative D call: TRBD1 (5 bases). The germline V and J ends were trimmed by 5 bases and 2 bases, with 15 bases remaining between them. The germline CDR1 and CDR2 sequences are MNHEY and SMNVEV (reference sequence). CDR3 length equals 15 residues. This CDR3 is CASSAGSRTNTEAFF. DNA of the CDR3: TGTGCCAGCAGTGCAGGGTCACGGACTAACACTGAAGCTTTCTTT.

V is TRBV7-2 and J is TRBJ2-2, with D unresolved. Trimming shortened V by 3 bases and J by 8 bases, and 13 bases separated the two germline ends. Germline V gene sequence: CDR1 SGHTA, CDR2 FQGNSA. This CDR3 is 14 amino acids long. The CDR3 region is CASSFLASSGELFF. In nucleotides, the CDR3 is TGTGCCAGCAGCTTCCTCGCGTCCTCGGGGGAGCTGTTTTTT.